Listed here is a single T cell receptor (beta chain). Its antigen remains unidentified. Base qualities are missing; no much larger clone stands one base away. The time point label for this specimen denotes: baseline before first vaccination. Samples from vaccinated people were obtained from the UK trials COV001 and COV002, which included a single-blind randomized controlled phase 2/3 trial of AZD1222 (ChAdOx1 nCoV-19) in healthy adults. For TCRbeta chain sequencing, PBMC samples from trial participants were taken at day 0 and at day 28 after the second dose. The CDR3 regions of human TCRbeta chains were analyzed by immunosequencing. As for the authors' bioinformatics: TCRs in the repertoires were compared against a reference library of SARS-CoV-2-specific TCRs that had been generated with the MIRA antigen-specificity platform. Breadth was defined as the fraction of unique TCRs that were SARS-CoV-2-associated, and depth was defined as the fraction of total T cells that were SARS-CoV-2-associated. Using the MIRA data, each spike-specific TCR was assigned both to the spike region to which the TCR was reactive and to a CD4 or CD8 class. Log10-transformed breadth and depth values were compared by one-way ANOVA with Sidak's multiple comparisons tests. The table was pulled from immuneACCESS by TCRdb, which kept in-frame rearrangements only. Such tables lose some clones; where checked, under half of the loss comes from unresolved V genes, and the rest has no known cause. The V and J calls and clone size were taken over from that table, and D and trimming were inferred from the DNA. This sample comprises approximately 150,000 clones, 92% of them detected only once. Jointly, the top ten make up 1.6% of the sample.

This specimen belongs to a study of T cell responses to AZD1222 COVID-19 vaccine (dated by TCRdb to 2020 to 2022). For the study in its entirety: AZD1222 recipients whose second dose came at about 4 weeks and those whose second dose came at about 12 weeks were combined into one group, since spike-specific TCR depth and breadth did not differ between the two schedules. A total of approximately 240 trial participants underwent TCR sequencing, of whom about 200 had received two doses of AZD1222 and approximately 26 had received two doses of the MenACWY control vaccine. Trial participants were enrolled by age into 18-55, 56-69 and 70-plus year subgroups, with approximately 150, 30 and 60 TCR-sequenced participants respectively. The paper as a whole reports these results and caveats: Participants were mostly white British, with more females than males. The authors suggested clonal diversity may have been underestimated. No day 14 peak-response samples were available, so repertoires were characterized only after the peak T cell response. The 56-69-year group was small, and its depth increase did not reach significance, likely because of low power. Reportedly, close to half of the unique spike-specific TCRs recognized epitopes lying outside the regions that are mutated in the B.1.351 and B.1.1.7 variants. Conclusions about previously exposed vaccinees are limited because only a handful of AZD1222 recipients were SARS-CoV-2 seropositive at baseline. After two AZD1222 doses, spike-specific TCR breadth and depth were significantly higher than at day 0 and than in MenACWY recipients. The vaccine-associated CD4 TCRs covered the entire spike protein, and the dominant responses fell in regions 160-218 and 743-854.

CDR1 and CDR2 are read off the germline V gene as SGHVS and FQNEAQ. The junction carries 19 bases between V and J, which are trimmed by 5 bases and 5 bases respectively. The CDR3 runs 16 amino acids, cysteine and phenylalanine included. The DNA shown is the 48-base CDR3, in frame from base 1. The chain employs TRBV7-8 and TRBJ2-1, with a tentative D gene TRBD1 over 5 matching bases. The sequence was obtained from an adult in good health. Sequenced material: peripheral blood, taken on day 0 of AZD1222 vaccination. Here the CDR3 is given as CASSPHVGARDNEQFF. The nucleotide sequence is given as TGTGCCAGCAGCCCGCATGTAGGGGCCCGGGACAATGAGCAGTTCTTC.